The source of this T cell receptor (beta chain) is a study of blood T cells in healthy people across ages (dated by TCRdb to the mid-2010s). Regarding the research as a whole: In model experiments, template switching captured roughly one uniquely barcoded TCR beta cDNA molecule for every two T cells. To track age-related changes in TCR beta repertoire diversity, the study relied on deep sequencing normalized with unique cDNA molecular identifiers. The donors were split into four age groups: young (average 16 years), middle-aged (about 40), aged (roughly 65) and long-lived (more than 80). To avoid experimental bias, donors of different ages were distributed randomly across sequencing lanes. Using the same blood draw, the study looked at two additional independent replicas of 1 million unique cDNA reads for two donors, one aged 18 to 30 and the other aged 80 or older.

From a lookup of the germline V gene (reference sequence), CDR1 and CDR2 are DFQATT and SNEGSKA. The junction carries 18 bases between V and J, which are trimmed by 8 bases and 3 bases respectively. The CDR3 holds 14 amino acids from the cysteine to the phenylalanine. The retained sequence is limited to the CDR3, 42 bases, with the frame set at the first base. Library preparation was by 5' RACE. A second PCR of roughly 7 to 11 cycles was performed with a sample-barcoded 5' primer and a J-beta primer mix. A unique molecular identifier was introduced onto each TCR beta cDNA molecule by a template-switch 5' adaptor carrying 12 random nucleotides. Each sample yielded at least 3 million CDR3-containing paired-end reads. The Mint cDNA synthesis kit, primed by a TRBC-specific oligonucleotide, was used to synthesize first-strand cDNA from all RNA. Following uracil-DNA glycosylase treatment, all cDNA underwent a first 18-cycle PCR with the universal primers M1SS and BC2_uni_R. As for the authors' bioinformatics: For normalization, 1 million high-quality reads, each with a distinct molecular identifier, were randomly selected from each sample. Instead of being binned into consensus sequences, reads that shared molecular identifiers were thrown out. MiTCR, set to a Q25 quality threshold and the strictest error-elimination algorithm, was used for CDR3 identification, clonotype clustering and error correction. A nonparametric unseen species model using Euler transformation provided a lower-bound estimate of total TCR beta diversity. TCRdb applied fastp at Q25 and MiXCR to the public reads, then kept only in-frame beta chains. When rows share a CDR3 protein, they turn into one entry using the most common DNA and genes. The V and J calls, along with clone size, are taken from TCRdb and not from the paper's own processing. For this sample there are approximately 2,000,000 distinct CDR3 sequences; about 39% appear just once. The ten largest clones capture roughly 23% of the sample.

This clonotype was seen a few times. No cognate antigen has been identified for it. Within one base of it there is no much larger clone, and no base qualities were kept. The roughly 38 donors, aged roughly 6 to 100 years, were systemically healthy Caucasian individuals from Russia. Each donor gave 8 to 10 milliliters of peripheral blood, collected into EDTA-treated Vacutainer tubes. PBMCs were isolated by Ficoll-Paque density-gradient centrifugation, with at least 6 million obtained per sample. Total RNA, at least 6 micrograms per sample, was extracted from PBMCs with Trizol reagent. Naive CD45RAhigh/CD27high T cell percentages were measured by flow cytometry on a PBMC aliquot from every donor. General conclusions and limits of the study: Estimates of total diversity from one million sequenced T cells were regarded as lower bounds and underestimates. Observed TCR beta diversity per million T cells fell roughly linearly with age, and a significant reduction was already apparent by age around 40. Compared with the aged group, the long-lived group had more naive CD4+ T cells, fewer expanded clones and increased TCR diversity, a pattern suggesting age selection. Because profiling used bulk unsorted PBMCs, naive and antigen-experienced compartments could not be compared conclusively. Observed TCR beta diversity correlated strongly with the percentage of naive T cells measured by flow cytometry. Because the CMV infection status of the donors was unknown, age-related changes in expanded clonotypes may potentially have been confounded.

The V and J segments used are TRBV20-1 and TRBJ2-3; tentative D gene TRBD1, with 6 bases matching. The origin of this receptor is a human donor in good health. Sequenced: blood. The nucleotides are TGCAGTCTGGACACAGGGCCACGAACAGATACGCAGTATTTT. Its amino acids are CSLDTGPRTDTQYF.